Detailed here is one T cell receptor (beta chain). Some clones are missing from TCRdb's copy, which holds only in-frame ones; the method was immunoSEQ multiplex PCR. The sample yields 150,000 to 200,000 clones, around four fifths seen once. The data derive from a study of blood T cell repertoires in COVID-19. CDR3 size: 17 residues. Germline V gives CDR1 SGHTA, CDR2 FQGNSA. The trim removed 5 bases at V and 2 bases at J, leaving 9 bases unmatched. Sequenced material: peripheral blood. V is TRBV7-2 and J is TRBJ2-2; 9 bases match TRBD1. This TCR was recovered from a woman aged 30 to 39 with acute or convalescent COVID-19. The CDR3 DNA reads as TGTGCCAGCAGCCCAAGGGTACAGGGGGCTAACACCGGGGAGCTGTTTTTT. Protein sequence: CASSPRVQGANTGELFF.